This T cell receptor beta chain was obtained from a study of neurological immune-mediated disorders. General study results and limits: Across subjects, no CDR3 amino acid sequence appeared in expanded clones of more than one subject, a finding that suggested private repertoires in all groups.

This CDR3 has 16 amino acids. The V end lost 5 bases, the J end lost 2 bases, and 17 bases lay between the germline ends. The germline gives CDR1 MNHEY, CDR2 SVGAGI. TCRdb called the 5' RACE reads again in MiXCR, with one record for every CDR3 protein. The sample holds 40,000 to 45,000 distinct CDR3 sequences, around 6% seen once. This clonotype was seen at least ten times. Its specificity is unknown. This sequence originates from a woman in her thirties or forties in good health. The genes are TRBV6-5 and TRBJ2-3; D is possibly TRBD2 (5 bases). The sequencing input was CD4+ T cells from blood. The CDR3 DNA follows: TGTGCCAGCAGTGACTTTGCGGGCCGGACCACAGATACGCAGTATTTT. The encoded protein is CASSDFAGRTTDTQYF.